The next 9 T cell receptor beta chains were all read from a single sample in a study of regulatory T cells in long-lasting Graves disease. Time point noted: persistent/refractory GD, antithyroid drugs over 5 years with positive TRAb. PBMC RNA served as the TCR library source. The authors built TCR beta libraries using iRepertoire HTBI primers and Arm-PCR of CDR3 regions. MiXCR, applied by TCRdb to the multiplex PCR reads, yields one record per CDR3 protein. The profile shows over 450,000 distinct CDR3 sequences, roughly 21% of them singletons. Sequencing used peripheral blood mononuclear cells (PBMCs), obtained when the disease was refractory, from a patient treated with antithyroid drugs. These receptors were collected from a female donor with Graves disease.

The chain combines TRBV18 with TRBJ2-7, with 10 bases aligning to TRBD1. The CDR3 totals 14 residues. The germline CDR1 and CDR2 sequences are KGHSH and LQKENI. With 7 bases clipped from V and 5 bases from J, the junction kept 8 bases outside the gene matches. CDR3 sequence: CASYDGTGADEQYF. CDR3 DNA: TGTGCCAGCTACGACGGGACAGGGGCCGACGAGCAGTACTTC.

This clonotype was recorded at least ten times. The gene calls are TRBV6-1 and TRBJ2-7, with 9 bases identical to TRBD1. The CDR3 loop spans 14 amino acids. Germline CDR1 MNHNS, CDR2 SASEGT. J lost 3 bases, V lost 6 bases, and 6 bases had no gene match. The CDR3 is CASRSGTGNYEQYF. In DNA, the CDR3 is TGTGCCAGCAGATCCGGGACAGGGAACTACGAGCAGTACTTC.

This clonotype was observed many times. The gene calls are TRBV5-5 and TRBJ2-5; D call uncertain. The V and J ends lost 1 base and 1 base respectively, with 8 bases between them. This CDR3 comprises 14 residues. Germline assignment: CDR1 SGHKS and CDR2 YYEKEE (reference sequence). Here the CDR3 DNA reads TGTGCCAGCAGCTTGTTGATCTCCCAAGAGACCCAGTACTTC. It encodes CASSLLISQETQYF.

Worth noting for this clonotype: This sequence may be a read error, since a much larger clone differs from it by one base. The CDR3 DNA reads TGTGCCAGCAGCCCCCACGGGGAGCTGTTTTTT. Its protein product is CASSPHGELFF. J is TRBJ2-2 and V is TRBV6-1; D unresolved. Trimming took off 6 bases at V and 7 bases at J, with 6 bases between the two ends. This CDR3 has 11 amino acids. Germline V CDR1 and CDR2: MNHNS, SASEGT.

The J gene is TRBJ2-7, the V gene TRBV20-1, with D possibly TRBD1 on 5 matching bases. V was trimmed by 2 bases and J by 2 bases, leaving 16 bases between them. CDR1 DFQATT and CDR2 SNEGSKA come from the germline V gene (reference sequence). CDR3 size: 15 residues. The CDR3 is CSARKSRTTTYEQYF. CDR3 DNA sequence: TGCAGTGCTAGAAAATCAAGGACAACCACCTACGAGCAGTACTTC.

This clonotype was counted ten times or more. The gene calls are TRBV7-6 and TRBJ2-5; 9 nucleotides align to TRBD2. CDR3 length: 17 amino acids. Germline CDR1 is SGHVS and CDR2 is FNYEAQ. J was trimmed by 2 bases and V by 1 base; bases with no gene match: 8. CDR3 DNA sequence: TGTGCCAGCAGCTTAGTCCCCGGACTAGCGCAACAAGAGACCCAGTACTTC. Its translation is CASSLVPGLAQQETQYF.

The CDR3 nucleotides read TGTGCCAGCAGCGTAGCGGGCGGGGACACCGGGGAGCTGTTTTTT. Translated, it gives CASSVAGGDTGELFF. The V gene is TRBV9, the J gene TRBJ2-2; tentative D call: TRBD2 (6 bases). V was trimmed by 0 bases and J by 3 bases, leaving 9 bases between them. The CDR3 totals 15 residues. The V gene's germline CDR1 is SGDLS and CDR2 YYNGEE.

This clonotype was observed at least ten times. The chain couples TRBV28 to TRBJ1-2, with D possibly TRBD1 on 5 matching bases. The V end lost 3 bases, the J end lost 4 bases, and 9 bases lay between the germline ends. The CDR3 is 13 residues long. The germline gives CDR1 MDHEN, CDR2 SYDVKM. CDR3 loop: CASSFRDGYGYTF. CDR3 DNA sequence: TGTGCCAGCAGTTTCCGGGACGGCTATGGCTACACCTTC.

This clonotype was counted at least ten times. This chain joins TRBV7-9 and TRBJ1-1, with D possibly being TRBD1 (5 bases). The CDR3 spans 15 residues. The germline V and J ends were trimmed by 3 bases and 1 base, with 12 bases remaining between them. From germline, CDR1 is SEHNR and CDR2 FQNEAQ (reference sequence). The CDR3 nucleotides read TGTGCCAGCAGCTTTCTGGGACGGCAGAACACTGAAGCTTTCTTT. Its protein product is CASSFLGRQNTEAFF.